The TCR beta chain under discussion was sequenced for a study of blood T cells in healthy people across ages (dated by TCRdb to 2014 to 2015). Background for the entire study: In model experiments, template switching captured roughly one uniquely barcoded TCR beta cDNA molecule for every two T cells. Using deep sequencing normalized with unique cDNA molecular identifiers, the study measured how TCR beta repertoire diversity changes with age. The donors were divided into four age groups: young (average approximately 17 years), middle-aged (about 41), aged (approximately 64) and long-lived (roughly 86). To avoid experimental bias, donors of different ages were distributed randomly across sequencing lanes. For two donors (one aged 18 to 29 and one aged 80 or older), the study analyzed two additional independent replicas of 1 million unique cDNA reads from the same blood draw. The full study reports these points: Estimates of total diversity based on one million sequenced T cells were regarded as lower bounds and as underestimates. Since profiling was done on bulk unsorted PBMCs, naive and antigen-experienced compartments could not be conclusively compared. The percentage of naive T cells measured by flow cytometry correlated strongly with observed TCR beta diversity. Because donor CMV infection status was unknown, age-related changes in expanded clonotypes were potentially confounded. Compared with the aged group, more naive CD4+ T cells, fewer expanded clones and increased TCR diversity were shown by the long-lived group, suggesting age selection. As age increased, observed TCR beta diversity per million T cells dropped in a roughly linear way, and a significant reduction was already evident by age 40.

V sheds 3 bases and J sheds 4 bases, leaving 14 bases between their ends. Inclusive of the bounding cysteine and phenylalanine, the CDR3 is 15 residues long. Of the read, only the CDR3 DNA is kept; its 45 bases are in frame from base 1. The library was produced with 5' RACE. Data came from an Illumina HiSeq 2500. A second PCR of about 7 to 12 cycles was performed with a sample-barcoded 5' primer and a J-beta primer mix. A template-switch 5' adaptor carrying 12 random nucleotides introduced a unique molecular identifier onto each TCR beta cDNA molecule. At least 3 million CDR3-containing paired-end reads were obtained from each sample. The Mint cDNA synthesis kit, primed by a TRBC-specific oligonucleotide, was used to synthesize first-strand cDNA from all RNA. All cDNA was treated with uracil-DNA glycosylase and then went through a first 18-cycle PCR with the universal primers M1SS and BC2_uni_R. The source study handled its data this way. Each sample was normalized by randomly selecting 1 million high-quality reads, each carrying a distinct molecular identifier. Instead of being binned into consensus sequences, reads that shared molecular identifiers were thrown out. MiTCR, run with a Q25 quality threshold and the strictest error-elimination algorithm, handled CDR3 identification, clonotype clustering and error correction. Lower-bound total TCR beta diversity was estimated with a nonparametric unseen species model using Euler transformation. TCRdb cleaned the public reads at Q25 with fastp, built clones with MiXCR and kept in-frame beta chains. CDR3 protein duplicates are merged, each entry listing the most common genes and DNA. V and J calls and clone size were set by TCRdb, not the authors. A total of some 880,000 distinct CDR3 sequences appear in this sample, 36% of them only once. The ten top clones hold 13% of the sample.

A word on this clonotype: The antigen it binds to is not known. No base-level quality is on record; no much larger clone is a single base apart.

The donors were roughly 39 Caucasian individuals from Russia, aged roughly 6 to 95 years, who were systemically healthy. Ten milliliters of peripheral blood were collected from each donor into EDTA-treated Vacutainer tubes. Ficoll-Paque density-gradient centrifugation was used to isolate PBMCs, with at least 7 million obtained per sample. Trizol reagent was used to extract total RNA from PBMCs, with at least 5.5 micrograms per sample. For every donor, an aliquot of PBMCs went through flow cytometry to measure the percentages of naive CD45RAhigh/CD27high T cells. The clonotype was recovered from a man younger than 35 in good health. The chain uses TRBV12-3 or TRBV12-4 and TRBJ2-3, with a tentative D gene TRBD1 over 6 matching bases. Sequencing was carried out using blood. The nucleotide sequence reads TGTGCCAGCAGTTTGCGACAGGTGGGAGCAGATACGCAGTATTTT. Translation gives CASSLRQVGADTQYF.